This entry lists 16 T cell receptor beta chains sequenced from one sample in a study of cytomegalovirus exposure and HLA in healthy donors. PCR was performed using 60 Vbeta and 13 Jbeta primers. Produced via immunoSEQ multiplex PCR; TCRdb's table is partial and in-frame only. This table lists more than 130,000 clones. Sequencing input: PBMCs. The origin of the receptors is a man aged 35-49 years in good health and CMV-seronegative.

The chain carries TRBV6-1 and TRBJ1-4; D call uncertain. Germline V gene lookup returns CDR1 MNHNS and CDR2 SASEGT. V was shortened by 4 bases and J by 8 bases, with 14 bases between the two germline ends. The CDR3 has 14 residues. The CDR3 DNA reads as TGTGCCAGCAGTGGTCGGGGAGGAGGGGAAAAACTGTTTTTT. As protein: CASSGRGGGEKLFF.

The chain has TRBV6-6 and TRBJ2-7; D perhaps matches TRBD2 (5 bases). Germline assignment: CDR1 MNHNY and CDR2 SVGAGI (reference sequence). CDR3 length: 13 residues. V was trimmed by 5 bases and J by 3 bases, leaving 11 bases between them. In nucleotides, the CDR3 is TGTGCCAGCAGTAACGGGAACTTCTACGAGCAGTACTTC. It yields the protein CASSNGNFYEQYF.

V usage is TRBV6-6 and J usage is TRBJ1-2; no clear D. CDR3 length equals 15 residues. Deletions cut 3 bases from V and 4 bases from J, with 15 bases between. Germline assignment: CDR1 MNHNY and CDR2 SVGAGI (reference sequence). The CDR3 region is CASSYYPSGSYGYTF. CDR3 bases: TGTGCCAGCAGTTATTACCCCTCAGGTTCCTATGGCTACACCTTC.

V usage is TRBV6-5 and J usage is TRBJ2-2, with TRBD1 as a possible D gene (6 bases). With 10 bases removed from V and 7 bases from J, the gap between germline ends came to 16 bases. CDR3 length: 13 residues. Germline lookup yields CDR1 MNHEY and CDR2 SVGAGI. CDR3 nucleotide sequence: TGTGCCACCAAACAGGGTTTTGGCGGGGAGCTGTTTTTT. Translation: CATKQGFGGELFF.

J is TRBJ2-2 and V is TRBV2; 7 nucleotides match TRBD2. Unmatched junction bases numbered 6, after V lost 7 bases and J lost 1 base. This CDR3 is 15 amino acids long. The germline gives CDR1 SNHLY, CDR2 FYNNEI. The CDR3 spells CASTLGGGNTGELFF. Here the CDR3 DNA reads TGTGCCAGCACCCTGGGCGGGGGGAACACCGGGGAGCTGTTTTTT.

V and J are TRBV10-3 and TRBJ2-5, with TRBD1 identical over 7 bases. There are 13 residues in the CDR3. Germline assignment: CDR1 ENHRY and CDR2 SYGVKD. The V and J ends lost 8 bases and 3 bases, in that order; junction bases with no gene match: 6. CDR3 nucleotides: TGTGCCATCGGTTCCGGGACAGAAGAGACCCAGTACTTC. Its protein product is CAIGSGTEETQYF.

The chain combines TRBV27 with TRBJ1-2, with 10 bases fitting TRBD1. CDR1 MNHEY and CDR2 SMNVEV come from the germline V gene (reference sequence). The CDR3 extends over 17 amino acids. The trim removed 2 bases at V and 2 bases at J, leaving 8 bases unmatched. CDR3 coding DNA: TGTGCCAGCAGTTTAGCCGGGACAGGGGCGATAAACTATGGCTACACCTTC. Its protein product is CASSLAGTGAINYGYTF.

The rearrangement joins TRBV19 to TRBJ1-1; 10 nucleotides match TRBD1. The CDR3 runs to 16 residues. The ends lost 7 bases at V and 3 bases at J; junction bases unmatched: 11. Germline CDR1 reads LNHDA; CDR2 reads SQIVND (reference sequence). DNA of the CDR3: TGTGCCAGTACCCCGGGACAGGGGATTTTTTACACTGAAGCTTTCTTT. It specifies CASTPGQGIFYTEAFF. The entire variable domain, with the rest obtained from reference TRBV19 and TRBJ1-1, is as follows: DGGITQSPKYLFRKEGQNVTLSCEQNLNHDAMYWYRQDPGQGLRLIYYSQIVNDFQKGDIAEGYSVSREKKESFPLTVTSAQKNPTAFYLCASTPGQGIFYTEAFFGQGTRLTVV.

The chain links TRBV4-3 to TRBJ2-7; 10 nucleotides line up with TRBD1. Germline V CDR1 and CDR2: LGHNA, YSLEER. The CDR3 loop spans 16 amino acids. With 5 bases clipped from V and 4 bases from J, the junction kept 11 bases outside the gene matches. The CDR3 is CASSSCRDRGLYEQYF. The CDR3 coding sequence is TGCGCCAGCAGCTCATGTAGGGACAGGGGACTTTACGAGCAGTACTTC.

The CDR3 region is CAISEYSSGYGYTF. CDR3 nucleotides: TGTGCCATCAGTGAGTATTCCTCGGGCTATGGCTACACCTTC. The rearrangement links TRBV10-3 to TRBJ1-2; no clear D gene. The V end was cut by 1 base, the J end by 4 bases, with 10 bases between. Germline loops: CDR1 ENHRY, CDR2 SYGVKD. The CDR3 contains 14 residues.

This chain joins TRBV7-8 and TRBJ2-2; no clear D gene. Looked up from germline, CDR1 is SGHVS and CDR2 is FQNEAQ. CDR3 length: 19 amino acids. Trimming removed 0 bases from V and 0 bases from J, with 17 bases in between. The CDR3 region is CASSLAVGLLIANTGELFF. The CDR3 DNA reads as TGTGCCAGCAGCTTAGCCGTTGGGTTACTAATTGCGAACACCGGGGAGCTGTTTTTT.

The chain carries TRBV4-1 and TRBJ2-2; 7 bases line up with TRBD1. V trimming: 3 bases; J trimming: 10 bases; junction bases outside the gene matches: 5. Germline loops: CDR1 MGHRA, CDR2 YSYEKL. CDR3 length: 13 residues. DNA for the CDR3: TGCGCCAGCAGCCATTACAGGGGATTGGAGCTGTTTTTT. Its translation is CASSHYRGLELFF.

This chain connects TRBV6-6 to TRBJ1-1, with D perhaps TRBD1 (5 bases). The CDR3 has 15 residues. Looked up from germline, CDR1 is MNHNY and CDR2 is SVGAGI (reference sequence). V was trimmed by 7 bases and J by 1 base, leaving 16 bases between them. CDR3 DNA: TGTGCCAGCATCTCTCGGGGGGTAGAGAACACTGAAGCTTTCTTT. It is translated as CASISRGVENTEAFF.

The V gene is TRBV5-4, the J gene TRBJ2-5; a possible D gene is TRBD1 (6 bases). Trimming took off 0 bases at V and 5 bases at J, with 14 bases between the two ends. The V gene's germline CDR1 is SGHNT and CDR2 YYREEE (reference sequence). This CDR3 is built from 15 residues. The CDR3 coding sequence is TGTGCCAGCAGCTTGGTGCGAGGGGGTGGCGAGACCCAGTACTTC. Residues: CASSLVRGGGETQYF.

This chain joins TRBV18 and TRBJ2-7, with 7 bases matching TRBD1. J lost 2 bases, V lost 4 bases, and 5 bases had no gene match. Germline CDR1 reads KGHSH; CDR2 reads LQKENI. There are 14 residues in the CDR3. DNA of the CDR3: TGTGCCAGCTCACTCCCGGGACAGACCTACGAGCAGTACTTC. Translating gives CASSLPGQTYEQYF.

The genes are TRBV19 and TRBJ2-7; no clear D gene. Germline CDR1 reads LNHDA; CDR2 reads SQIVND (reference sequence). The CDR3 extends over 13 amino acids. Trimming shortened V by 5 bases and J by 3 bases, and 11 bases separated the two germline ends. The CDR3, as DNA: TGTGCCAGTAGTTGGCAGGCTGGCTACGAGCAGTACTTC. Protein sequence: CASSWQAGYEQYF.